Detailed here is one T cell receptor beta chain. The data derive from a study of OX40 agonist ivuxolimab in advanced cancers. The germline V and J ends were trimmed by 5 bases and 4 bases, with 5 bases remaining between them. CDR1 and CDR2 from the germline V gene are SEHNR and FQNEAQ (reference sequence). This CDR3 is 12 amino acids long. Clones were sequenced by immunoSEQ multiplex PCR, and TCRdb holds only the in-frame ones, with some missing. Of approximately 25,000 clones in the sample, around nine tenths are singletons; the top ten hold about 28%. The sequences come from CD4+ or CD8+ T cells sorted from blood, collected in a trial of the OX40 agonist ivuxolimab. This receptor was obtained from an adult with an advanced solid tumor such as melanoma, head and neck, liver or kidney cancer. The chain employs TRBV7-9 and TRBJ2-2; no clear D gene. The CDR3 coding sequence is TGTGCCAGCAGCCCTGTCACCGGGGAGCTGTTTTTT. Translation gives CASSPVTGELFF.